Following are 15 T cell receptor beta chains from one sample sequenced in a study of molecular identifiers for immune sequencing clone quantification. MiXCR, run by TCRdb on the PCR reads, gives a single entry per CDR3 protein. The data contain hundreds of thousands of distinct CDR3 sequences, nearly 20% of them singletons. The material sequenced was naive CD8+ T cells from blood, with Jurkat cell RNA spiked in. Regarding subset: FACS-sorted CD8+CD4-CCR7+CD45RA+ naive T cells. The receptor set was obtained from a human donor in good health. Some libraries in this study had Jurkat cell RNA spiked in.

The chain links TRBV7-6 to TRBJ2-7; TRBD2 agrees at 13 bases. The CDR3 contains 14 residues. The V gene's germline CDR1 is SGHVS and CDR2 FNYEAQ. J was trimmed by 6 bases and V by 5 bases; bases with no gene match: 4. CDR3 protein: CASSTSGGAVEQYF. CDR3 bases: TGTGCCAGCAGCACTAGCGGGGGGGCCGTCGAGCAGTACTTC.

This clonotype was detected many times. The gene calls are TRBV9 and TRBJ1-1; 8 positions agree with TRBD1. The CDR3 totals 18 residues. Unmatched junction bases numbered 12, after V lost 0 bases and J lost 2 bases. Germline CDR1 is SGDLS and CDR2 is YYNGEE. CDR3 residues: CASSVGPGGASANTEAFF. In DNA, the CDR3 is TGTGCCAGCAGCGTAGGCCCAGGGGGCGCCTCTGCTAACACTGAAGCTTTCTTT.

This clonotype appeared many times. The rearrangement uses TRBV4-3 and TRBJ2-1; 8 bases are shared with TRBD1. The CDR3 extends over 14 amino acids. V lost 7 bases and J lost 3; bases outside the gene matches: 5. Germline CDR1 and CDR2: LGHNA and YSLEER. CDR3 in DNA: TGCGCCAGCAAGGCGGACAGGGACTACAATGAGCAGTTCTTC. Its translation is CASKADRDYNEQFF.

The sample holds many counts of this clonotype. The V call is TRBV6-1, the J call TRBJ2-3; 12 positions match TRBD2. CDR1 and CDR2 from the germline V gene are MNHNS and SASEGT. The CDR3 is 19 residues long. J gave up 2 bases and V 2 bases, and 11 bases lay outside the gene matches. CDR3 in amino acids: CASSERLAGALSNTDTQYF. CDR3 nucleotide sequence: TGTGCCAGCAGTGAAAGACTAGCGGGGGCCTTATCTAACACAGATACGCAGTATTTT.

This clonotype was detected many times. The rearrangement joins TRBV29-1 to TRBJ2-1, with 10 bases that match TRBD2. The germline V gene has CDR1 SQVTM and CDR2 ANQGSEA. The CDR3 is 18 residues long. With 0 bases clipped from V and 1 base from J, the junction kept 9 bases outside the gene matches. The CDR3 DNA reads TGCAGCGTTGAAGAACTAGCGGGAAATACCAGGTCCTACAATGAGCAGTTCTTC. It encodes CSVEELAGNTRSYNEQFF.

There are many counts of this clonotype. The V call is TRBV7-6, the J call TRBJ2-3; tentative D call: TRBD2 (7 bases). Per the germline V gene, CDR1 is SGHVS and CDR2 is FNYEAQ. The CDR3 is made up of 17 amino acids. The V and J ends lost 1 base and 1 base respectively, with 15 bases between them. The CDR3 bases are TGTGCCAGCAGCTTAGTTCAGGGGAGCGGGGGCACAGATACGCAGTATTTT. Residues: CASSLVQGSGGTDTQYF.

The rearrangement uses TRBV20-1 and TRBJ2-7, with D tentatively TRBD2 (5 bases). Germline-derived CDR1 and CDR2 are DFQATT and SNEGSKA (reference sequence). V shed 0 bases and J shed 4 bases, with 16 bases lying between them. The CDR3 is made up of 15 amino acids. The CDR3 spells CSARDRGWRSYEQYF. In nucleotides, the CDR3 is TGCAGTGCTAGAGATCGGGGATGGAGGAGTTACGAGCAGTACTTC.

Comment on this clonotype: Being one base from a much bigger clone, this may be a read error. The CDR3 region has the DNA TGTGCCAGCGGCTCACAGGGTTTTAACACAGATACGCAGTATTTT. This translates into CASGSQGFNTDTQYF. The chain couples TRBV7-3 to TRBJ2-3; perhaps TRBD1 as D (6 bases). CDR1 is SGHTA and CDR2 is FQGTGA in the germline V gene. The CDR3 extends over 15 amino acids. V dropped 8 bases and J dropped 2 bases, with 17 bases sitting between them.

This clonotype has at least ten counts. V usage is TRBV19 and J usage is TRBJ1-1; unclear D gene. The germline gives CDR1 LNHDA, CDR2 SQIVND (reference sequence). CDR3 length: 13 residues. The V end was cut by 5 bases, the J end by 3 bases, with 10 bases between. DNA of the CDR3: TGTGCCAGTAGTGAGGGCTCCGACACTGAAGCTTTCTTT. It codes for CASSEGSDTEAFF.

This clonotype was seen many times. This sequence joins TRBV9 and TRBJ2-7, with TRBD1 identical over 11 bases. V lost 4 bases, J lost 5 bases, and 5 bases stayed unmatched. The CDR3 extends over 14 amino acids. In germline, CDR1 is SGDLS, CDR2 YYNGEE. DNA of the CDR3: TGTGCCAGCAGCCCATGGACAGGGGGCAACGAGCAGTACTTC. It codes for CASSPWTGGNEQYF.

This chain connects TRBV6-5 to TRBJ1-2; D ambiguous. Trimming shortened V by 2 bases and J by 1 base, and 11 bases separated the two germline ends. The germline V gene encodes CDR1 MNHEY and CDR2 SVGAGI. CDR3 length equals 15 residues. The CDR3 nucleotides are TGTGCCAGCAGTTACGCCAGCTTCGATAACTATGGCTACACCTTC. Protein product: CASSYASFDNYGYTF.

As concerns this clonotype: A clone one base away is much larger, so this may be a read error. The V gene is TRBV11-2, the J gene TRBJ2-7, with D uncertain. Germline-derived CDR1 and CDR2 are SGHAT and FQNNGV. The CDR3 has 12 amino acids. The CDR3 bases are TGTGCCAGCAGCCCGCAGCCTCTGGAGCGGTACTTC. This gives the protein CASSPQPLERYF.

This clonotype was counted at least ten times. This chain uses TRBV30 with TRBJ2-3; 11 bases map to TRBD2. J gave up 5 bases and V 3 bases, and 4 bases lay outside the gene matches. The CDR3 is made up of 14 amino acids. Germline V gene lookup returns CDR1 GTSNPN and CDR2 SVGIG (reference sequence). The CDR3 spells CAWSLAGGRDTQYF. The CDR3 DNA sequence: TGTGCCTGGAGCCTAGCGGGAGGCCGAGATACGCAGTATTTT.

This chain joins TRBV6-5 and TRBJ1-2, with 9 nucleotides matching TRBD1. CDR1 is MNHEY, CDR2 SVGAGI, per germline. The CDR3 covers 14 residues. With 2 bases clipped from V and 8 bases from J, the junction kept 6 bases outside the gene matches. In nucleotides, the CDR3 is TGTGCCAGCAGTTACCGGGGGACAGGGAGAGGCTACACCTTC. Translation: CASSYRGTGRGYTF.

The V and J genes are TRBV5-6 and TRBJ1-2; D unresolved. Germline CDR1 and CDR2: SGHDT and YYEEEE. V lost 4 bases and J lost 2, with 12 bases in between. The CDR3 loop spans 14 amino acids. In nucleotides, the CDR3 is TGTGCCAGCAGCCGAATCACGGAGAACTATGGCTACACCTTC. It yields the protein CASSRITENYGYTF.